The sequence of this T cell receptor (beta chain) was determined in a study of blood T cell repertoires in COVID-19 (dated by TCRdb to between 2020 and 2021). In the study overall: Samples covering the acute and convalescent phases of COVID-19 were provided by collaborators in the United States, Italy and Spain. Where HLA class I and class II types were available, the types were taken from metadata supplied by the sample provider, not from assay-based typing. The material from the prospective study consisted of cDNA or gDNA derived from T cells, B-cell-depleted T cells, or PBMCs. Nearly every sample came with metadata listing a de-identified subject ID, COVID-19 status, age in years and sex. Subjects who had been exposed to COVID-19, were actively infected with it, or had recovered from it provided the deeply sampled blood TCRbeta repertoires that made up the dataset. The samples were drawn from two sources: the first 160 participants of the ongoing ImmuneRACE study, and some 1,300 subjects contributed by 6 global collaborators. The repertoires were released in a freely available public database meant as a resource for research on the immune response to SARS-CoV-2. The paper as a whole reports these results and caveats: How much clinical and demographic metadata was included differed by source and by participant, and the metadata was provided uncurated.

TCRbeta CDR3 regions were amplified from genomic DNA by means of the immunoSEQ Assay, a bias-controlled multiplex PCR. As for the authors' bioinformatics: The number of nucleated cells in each sample was estimated by amplification of reference gene primers within the assay. To quantify the absolute abundance of each unique TCRbeta CDR3 rearrangement, sequence reads were collapsed and filtered. Productive Simpson clonality was computed per sample as the square root of Simpson's diversity index over productive rearrangements. TCRdb stores this immuneACCESS table with in-frame sequences only. Part of the clones is absent; in the studies checked, under half of the shortfall reflects unresolved V genes, and no reason is known for the rest. The DNA was the basis for D and trimming; V, J and clone size are from that table. A total of 45,000 to 70,000 clones appear in this sample, roughly 80% of them only once. Roughly 18% of the sample goes to the ten largest clones.

The collaborating institutions used their own protocols to collect whole blood in K2EDTA tubes. Collaborator samples were shipped for TCRbeta analysis as frozen whole blood, isolated PBMCs, or DNA extracted from either sample type. This clone has just one count. The specificity of this receptor is unknown. Base qualities are not provided; no much larger clone lies one nucleotide away. The CDR3 runs 13 residues from the cysteine to the phenylalanine. Of the read, only the CDR3 DNA is kept; its 39 bases are in frame from base 1. A distance of 15 bases separates the germline ends of V and J, which lose 10 bases and 3 bases respectively. The germline V gene encodes CDR1 LGHDT and CDR2 YNNKEL (reference sequence).

The chain is made from TRBV3-1 (or the pseudogene TRBV3-2) and TRBJ2-5; no D segment can be confidently identified. The TCR comes from a woman between 50 and 59 years old with active or convalescent COVID-19. Sequencing was performed on peripheral blood. The DNA sequence follows: TGTGCCACCAATAGAGCCCCGGAAGAGACCCAGTACTTC. This gives the protein CATNRAPEETQYF.